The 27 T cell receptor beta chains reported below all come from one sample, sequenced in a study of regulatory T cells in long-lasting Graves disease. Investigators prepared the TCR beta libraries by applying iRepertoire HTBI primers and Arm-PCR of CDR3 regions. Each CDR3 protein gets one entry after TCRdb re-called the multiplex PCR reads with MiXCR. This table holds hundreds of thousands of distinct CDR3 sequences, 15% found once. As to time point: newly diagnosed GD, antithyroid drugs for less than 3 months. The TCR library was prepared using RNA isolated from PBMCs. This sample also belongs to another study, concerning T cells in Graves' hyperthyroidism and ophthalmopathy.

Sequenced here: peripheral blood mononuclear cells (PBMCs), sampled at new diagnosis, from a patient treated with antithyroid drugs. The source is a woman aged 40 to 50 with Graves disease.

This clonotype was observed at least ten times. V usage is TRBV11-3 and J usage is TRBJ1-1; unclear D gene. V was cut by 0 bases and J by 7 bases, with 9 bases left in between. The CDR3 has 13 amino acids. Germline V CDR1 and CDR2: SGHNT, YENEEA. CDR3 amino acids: CASSLDGGLEAFF. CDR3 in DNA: TGTGCCAGCAGCTTAGATGGAGGGCTTGAAGCTTTCTTT. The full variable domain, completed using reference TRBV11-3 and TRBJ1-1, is EAGVVQSPRYKIIEKKQPVAFWCNPISGHNTLYWYLQNLGQGPELLIRYENEEAVDDSQLPKDRFSAERLKGVDSTLKIQPAELGDSAVYLCASSLDGGLEAFFGQGTRLTVV.

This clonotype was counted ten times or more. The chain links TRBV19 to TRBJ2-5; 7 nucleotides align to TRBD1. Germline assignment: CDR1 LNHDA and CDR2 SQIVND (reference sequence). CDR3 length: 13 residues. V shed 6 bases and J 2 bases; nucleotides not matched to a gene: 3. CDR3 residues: CASRETGQETQYF. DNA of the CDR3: TGTGCCAGTAGAGAGACAGGGCAAGAGACCCAGTACTTC.

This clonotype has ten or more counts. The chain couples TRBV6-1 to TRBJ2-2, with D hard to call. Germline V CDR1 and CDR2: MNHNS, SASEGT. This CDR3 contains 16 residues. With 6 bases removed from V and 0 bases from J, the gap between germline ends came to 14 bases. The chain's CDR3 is CASSRASPSNTGELFF. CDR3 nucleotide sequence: TGTGCCAGCAGCCGCGCGTCCCCGTCGAACACCGGGGAGCTGTTTTTT.

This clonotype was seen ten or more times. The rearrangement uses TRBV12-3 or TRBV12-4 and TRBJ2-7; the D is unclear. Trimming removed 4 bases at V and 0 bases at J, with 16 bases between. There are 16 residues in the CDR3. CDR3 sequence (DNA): TGTGCCAGCAGTTCGTTATCTAGTCCTAGCTCCTACGAGCAGTACTTC. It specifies CASSSLSSPSSYEQYF.

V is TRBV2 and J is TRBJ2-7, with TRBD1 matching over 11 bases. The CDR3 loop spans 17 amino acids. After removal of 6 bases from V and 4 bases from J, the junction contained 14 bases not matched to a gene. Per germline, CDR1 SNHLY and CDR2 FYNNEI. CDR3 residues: CASRVGSWDRGEYEQYF. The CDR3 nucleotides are TGTGCCAGCAGAGTCGGGAGTTGGGACAGGGGGGAATACGAGCAGTACTTC.

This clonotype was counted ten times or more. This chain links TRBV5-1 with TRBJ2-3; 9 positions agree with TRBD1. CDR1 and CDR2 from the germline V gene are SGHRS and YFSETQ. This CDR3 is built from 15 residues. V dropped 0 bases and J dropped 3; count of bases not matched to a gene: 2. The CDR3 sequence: CASSLGDRATDTQYF. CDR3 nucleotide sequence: TGCGCCAGCAGCTTGGGGGACAGGGCGACAGATACGCAGTATTTT.

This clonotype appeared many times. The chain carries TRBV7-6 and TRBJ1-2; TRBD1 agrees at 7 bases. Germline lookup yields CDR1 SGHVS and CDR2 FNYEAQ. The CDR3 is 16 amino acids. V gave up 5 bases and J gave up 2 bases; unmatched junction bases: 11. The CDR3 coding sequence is TGTGCCAGCAGCCCCCACACCGGGACAGTCAACTATGGCTACACCTTC. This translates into CASSPHTGTVNYGYTF.

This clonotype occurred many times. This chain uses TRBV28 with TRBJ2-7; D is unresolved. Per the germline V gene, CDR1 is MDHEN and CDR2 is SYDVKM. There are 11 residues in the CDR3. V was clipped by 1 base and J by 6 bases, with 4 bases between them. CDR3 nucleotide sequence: TGTGCCAGCAGTTTATCTGGCGAGCAGTACTTC. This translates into CASSLSGEQYF.

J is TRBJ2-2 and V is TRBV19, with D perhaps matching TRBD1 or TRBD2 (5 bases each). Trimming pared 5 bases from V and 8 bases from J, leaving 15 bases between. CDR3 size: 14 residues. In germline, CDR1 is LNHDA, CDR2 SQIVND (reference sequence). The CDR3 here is CASSPGPMEGELFF. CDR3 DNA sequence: TGTGCCAGTAGTCCGGGACCTATGGAGGGGGAGCTGTTTTTT. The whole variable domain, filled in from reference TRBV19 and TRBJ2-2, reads DGGITQSPKYLFRKEGQNVTLSCEQNLNHDAMYWYRQDPGQGLRLIYYSQIVNDFQKGDIAEGYSVSREKKESFPLTVTSAQKNPTAFYLCASSPGPMEGELFFGEGSRLTVL.

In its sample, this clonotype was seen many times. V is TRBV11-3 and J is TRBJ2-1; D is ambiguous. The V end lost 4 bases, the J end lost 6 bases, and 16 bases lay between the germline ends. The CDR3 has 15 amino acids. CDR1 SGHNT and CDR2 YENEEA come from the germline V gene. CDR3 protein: CASSSTNRRINEQFF. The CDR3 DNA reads TGTGCCAGCAGCTCTACTAATCGAAGAATCAATGAGCAGTTCTTC. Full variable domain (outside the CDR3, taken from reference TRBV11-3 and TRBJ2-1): EAGVVQSPRYKIIEKKQPVAFWCNPISGHNTLYWYLQNLGQGPELLIRYENEEAVDDSQLPKDRFSAERLKGVDSTLKIQPAELGDSAVYLCASSSTNRRINEQFFGPGTRLTVL.

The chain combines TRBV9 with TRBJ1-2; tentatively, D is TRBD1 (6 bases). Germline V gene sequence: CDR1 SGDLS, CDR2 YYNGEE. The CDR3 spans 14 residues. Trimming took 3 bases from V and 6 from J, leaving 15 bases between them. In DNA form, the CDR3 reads TGTGCCAGCAGCGACGGGGGGGGCGGTCATGGCTACACCTTC. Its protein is CASSDGGGGHGYTF.

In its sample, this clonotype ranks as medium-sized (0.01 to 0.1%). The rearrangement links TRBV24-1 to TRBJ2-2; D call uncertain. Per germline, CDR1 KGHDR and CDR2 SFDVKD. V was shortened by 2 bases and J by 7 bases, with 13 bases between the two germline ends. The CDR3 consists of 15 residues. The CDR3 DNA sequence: TGTGCCACCAGTGATTCCCCACCGATAGGCGGGGAGCTGTTTTTT. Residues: CATSDSPPIGGELFF.

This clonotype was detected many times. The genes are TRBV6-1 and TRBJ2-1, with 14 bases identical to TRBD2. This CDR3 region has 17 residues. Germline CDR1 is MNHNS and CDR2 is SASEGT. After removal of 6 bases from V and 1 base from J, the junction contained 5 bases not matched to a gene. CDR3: CASSAGTSGSSYNEQFF. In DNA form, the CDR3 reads TGTGCCAGCAGCGCCGGGACTAGCGGGAGTTCCTACAATGAGCAGTTCTTC.

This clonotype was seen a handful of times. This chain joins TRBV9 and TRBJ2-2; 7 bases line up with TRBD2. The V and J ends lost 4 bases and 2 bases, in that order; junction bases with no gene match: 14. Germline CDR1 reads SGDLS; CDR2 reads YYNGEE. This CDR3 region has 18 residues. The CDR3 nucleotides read TGTGCCAGCAGCCCCGACCGGGGCGGGAGAGTAAACACCGGGGAGCTGTTTTTT. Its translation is CASSPDRGGRVNTGELFF. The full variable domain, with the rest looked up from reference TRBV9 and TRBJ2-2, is DSGVTQTPKHLITATGQRVTLRCSPRSGDLSVYWYQQSLDQGLQFLIQYYNGEERAKGNILERFSAQQFPDLHSELNLSSLELGDSALYFCASSPDRGGRVNTGELFFGEGSRLTVL.

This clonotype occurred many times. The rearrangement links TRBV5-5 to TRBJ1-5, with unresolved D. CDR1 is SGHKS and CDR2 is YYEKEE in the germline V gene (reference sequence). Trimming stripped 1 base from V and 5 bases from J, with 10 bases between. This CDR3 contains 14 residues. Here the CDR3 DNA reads TGTGCCAGCAGCTTGTATATCCGGGATCAGCCCCAGCATTTT. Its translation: CASSLYIRDQPQHF.

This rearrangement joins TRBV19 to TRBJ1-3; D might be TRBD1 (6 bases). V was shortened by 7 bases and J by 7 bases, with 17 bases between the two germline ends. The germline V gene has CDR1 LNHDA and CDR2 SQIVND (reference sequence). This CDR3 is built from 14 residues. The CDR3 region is CASTAQGYGNTIYF. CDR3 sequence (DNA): TGTGCCAGTACCGCACAGGGATACGGGAACACCATATATTTT.

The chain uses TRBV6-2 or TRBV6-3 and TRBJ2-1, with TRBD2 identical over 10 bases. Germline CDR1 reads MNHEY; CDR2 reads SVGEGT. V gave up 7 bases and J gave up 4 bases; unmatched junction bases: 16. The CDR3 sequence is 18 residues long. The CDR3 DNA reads TGTGCCAGCACCAACTGGGCCTTAGCGGGAGGTATTTACAATGAGCAGTTCTTC. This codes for CASTNWALAGGIYNEQFF.

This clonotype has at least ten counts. The CDR3 nucleotides are TGTGCCAGCACCCGGACTAGCGGGAGCAATGAGCAGTTCTTC. Amino acid sequence: CASTRTSGSNEQFF. The V and J genes are TRBV12-3 or TRBV12-4 and TRBJ2-1; TRBD2 agrees at 13 bases. The CDR3 totals 14 residues. J was trimmed by 6 bases and V by 7 bases; bases with no gene match: 3.

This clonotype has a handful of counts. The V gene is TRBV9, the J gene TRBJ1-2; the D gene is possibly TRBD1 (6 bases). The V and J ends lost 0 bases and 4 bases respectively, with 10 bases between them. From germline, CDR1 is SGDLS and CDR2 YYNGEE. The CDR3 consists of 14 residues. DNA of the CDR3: TGTGCCAGCAGCGTAGGACAGGTGACCTATGGCTACACCTTC. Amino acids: CASSVGQVTYGYTF.

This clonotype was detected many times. Here the CDR3 reads CASSLGPDSYEQYF. In DNA form, the CDR3 reads TGTGCCAGCAGCTTAGGGCCTGACTCCTACGAGCAGTACTTC. The chain employs TRBV7-2 and TRBJ2-7; D is ambiguous. This CDR3 spans 14 amino acids. The ends were cut back, 1 base at V and 0 bases at J, with 7 bases in the middle. Germline CDR1 SGHTA, CDR2 FQGNSA.

The DNA for the CDR3 is TGTGCCAGCAGTTACTCGATTGGCGGGACAGAACTAAATCAGCCCCAGCATTTT. It specifies CASSYSIGGTELNQPQHF. The V call is TRBV6-2 or TRBV6-3, the J call TRBJ1-5; 7 nucleotides align to TRBD1. CDR1 is MNHEY, CDR2 SVGEGT, per germline. This CDR3 contains 18 residues. After removal of 0 bases from V and 4 bases from J, the junction contained 12 bases not matched to a gene.

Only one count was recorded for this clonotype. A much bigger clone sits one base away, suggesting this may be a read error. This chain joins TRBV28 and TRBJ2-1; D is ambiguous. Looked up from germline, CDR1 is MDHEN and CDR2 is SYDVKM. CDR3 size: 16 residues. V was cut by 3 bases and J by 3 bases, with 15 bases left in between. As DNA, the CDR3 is TGTGCCAGCAGTTTCCCCCCGACGAGCTACTACAATGAGCAGTTCTTC. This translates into CASSFPPTSYYNEQFF.

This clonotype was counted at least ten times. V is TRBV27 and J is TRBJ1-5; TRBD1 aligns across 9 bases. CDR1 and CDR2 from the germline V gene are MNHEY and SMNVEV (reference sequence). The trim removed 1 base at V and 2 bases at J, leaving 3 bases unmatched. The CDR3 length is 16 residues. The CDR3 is CASSLLGQGGNQPQHF. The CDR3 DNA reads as TGTGCCAGCAGTTTATTGGGACAGGGAGGCAATCAGCCCCAGCATTTT.

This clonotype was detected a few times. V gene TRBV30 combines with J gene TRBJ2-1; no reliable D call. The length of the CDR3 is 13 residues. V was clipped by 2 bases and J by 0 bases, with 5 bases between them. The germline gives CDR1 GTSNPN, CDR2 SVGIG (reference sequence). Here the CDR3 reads CAWSSFSYNEQFF. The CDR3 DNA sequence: TGTGCCTGGAGTTCGTTCTCCTACAATGAGCAGTTCTTC.

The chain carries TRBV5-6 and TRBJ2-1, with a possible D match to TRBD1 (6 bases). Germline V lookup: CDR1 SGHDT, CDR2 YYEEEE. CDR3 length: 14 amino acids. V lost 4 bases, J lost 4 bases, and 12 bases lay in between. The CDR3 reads CASSAGTPYNEQFF. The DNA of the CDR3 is TGTGCCAGCAGCGCCGGGACACCATACAATGAGCAGTTCTTC. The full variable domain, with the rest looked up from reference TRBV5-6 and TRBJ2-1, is DAGVTQSPTHLIKTRGQQVTLRCSPKSGHDTVSWYQQALGQGPQFIFQYYEEEERQRGNFPDRFSGHQFPNYSSELNVNALLLGDSALYLCASSAGTPYNEQFFGPGTRLTVL.

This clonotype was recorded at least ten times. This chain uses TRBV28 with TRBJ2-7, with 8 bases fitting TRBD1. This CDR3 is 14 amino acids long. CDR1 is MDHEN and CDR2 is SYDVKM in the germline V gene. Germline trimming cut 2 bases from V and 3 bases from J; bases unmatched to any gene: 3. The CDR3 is CASSLIGQGYEQYF. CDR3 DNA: TGTGCCAGCAGTTTAATCGGACAGGGCTACGAGCAGTACTTC.

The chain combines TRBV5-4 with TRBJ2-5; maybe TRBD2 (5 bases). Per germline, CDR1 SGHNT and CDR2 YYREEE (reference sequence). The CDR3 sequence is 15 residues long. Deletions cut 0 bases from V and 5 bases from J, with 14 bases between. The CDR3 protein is CASSLEAGRTETQYF. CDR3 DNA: TGTGCCAGCAGCTTGGAGGCGGGTAGGACGGAGACCCAGTACTTC. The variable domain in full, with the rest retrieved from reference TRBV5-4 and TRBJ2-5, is ETGVTQSPTHLIKTRGQQVTLRCSSQSGHNTVSWYQQALGQGPQFIFQYYREEENGRGNFPPRFSGLQFPNYSSELNVNALELDDSALYLCASSLEAGRTETQYFGPGTRLLVL.